Sequencing of this T cell receptor (beta chain) was carried out in a study of glioma-infiltrating T cells after dendritic cell vaccination. Profiling relied on immunoSEQ multiplex PCR, and the TCRdb table lists in-frame clones only, not all of them. The sample has 90,000 to 100,000 clones; approximately 80% are singletons. CDR3 length: 16 residues. J lost 8 bases, V lost 1 base, and 13 bases had no gene match. The germline gives CDR1 KGHSH, CDR2 LQKENI. The sequence derives from a human donor with glioblastoma. Sequenced here: blood, sampled before dendritic cell vaccination. V gene TRBV18 combines with J gene TRBJ1-2, with 7 bases lining up with TRBD1. The CDR3 sequence is CASSPLKADRALGYTF. The CDR3 region has the DNA TGTGCCAGCTCACCACTGAAGGCCGACAGGGCCCTCGGCTACACCTTC. Full variable domain (missing parts from reference TRBV18 and TRBJ1-2): NAGVMQNPRHLVRRRGQEARLRCSPMKGHSHVYWYRQLPEEGLKFMVYLQKENIIDESGMPKERFSAEFPKEGPSILRIQQVVRGDSAAYFCASSPLKADRALGYTFGSGTRLTVV.